The 8 T cell receptor beta chains below all came from one sample that was sequenced in a study of T-cell memory formation after mild COVID-19. TCRdb re-analysed the 5' RACE reads in MiXCR, keeping a single row per CDR3 protein. Of 500,000 to 600,000 distinct CDR3 sequences detected, roughly 18% appear once; the ten largest clones hold around 11%. The specimen was PBMCs or a T cell subset sorted from them (not recorded which). These receptors came from an adult woman who had mild COVID-19 (a few samples of this study predate the infection). Cell type and time point are not known.

The sample holds many counts of this clonotype. The chain has TRBV18 and TRBJ1-1; 8 bases are a match to TRBD1. CDR1 and CDR2 from the germline V gene are KGHSH and LQKENI. The CDR3 consists of 16 residues. J gave up 1 base and V 2 bases, and 6 bases lay outside the gene matches. CDR3 sequence reads: CASSPDRGIPNTEAFF. Here the CDR3 DNA reads TGTGCCAGCTCACCAGACAGGGGCATTCCGAACACTGAAGCTTTCTTT. Together with reference TRBV18 and TRBJ1-1, the CDR3 gives the full variable domain: NAGVMQNPRHLVRRRGQEARLRCSPMKGHSHVYWYRQLPEEGLKFMVYLQKENIIDESGMPKERFSAEFPKEGPSILRIQQVVRGDSAAYFCASSPDRGIPNTEAFFGQGTRLTVV.

In this sample, this clonotype turned up a few times. This chain joins TRBV12-3 or TRBV12-4 and TRBJ1-2; a weak D match, TRBD1 (5 bases). CDR3 length equals 15 residues. V was cut by 2 bases and J by 6 bases, with 16 bases left in between. CDR3 sequence (DNA): TGTGCCAGCAGTTTAAAAGGGAGCAGGGCCAATGGCTACACCTTC. Translation gives CASSLKGSRANGYTF.

This clonotype was seen only a few times. V is TRBV7-8 and J is TRBJ2-7; either TRBD1 or TRBD2 may fit D (5 bases each). Trimming removed 5 bases at V and 0 bases at J, with 14 bases between. In germline, CDR1 is SGHVS, CDR2 FQNEAQ. The CDR3 is made up of 15 amino acids. Written as DNA, the CDR3 is TGTGCCAGCAGCCCTCGGGGCGGATCCTCCTACGAGCAGTACTTC. Amino acids: CASSPRGGSSYEQYF.

The chain combines TRBV20-1 with TRBJ2-1; tentatively, D is TRBD1 (6 bases). Germline CDR1 reads DFQATT; CDR2 reads SNEGSKA (reference sequence). Deletions cut 5 bases from V and 0 bases from J, with 8 bases between. The CDR3 totals 13 residues. DNA for the CDR3: TGCAGTGCTCCAGGGGTCTCCTACAATGAGCAGTTCTTC. Protein: CSAPGVSYNEQFF.

This clonotype was seen more than once but under ten times. The chain uses TRBV12-3 or TRBV12-4 and TRBJ2-7, with D possibly TRBD1 on 5 matching bases. Trimming took 5 bases from V and 0 from J, leaving 17 bases between them. This CDR3 contains 16 residues. CDR3 DNA sequence: TGTGCCAGCAGTCCCACCAGGACACTAAGCTCCTACGAGCAGTACTTC. Translated, it gives CASSPTRTLSSYEQYF.

Ten or more counts support this clonotype. V is TRBV5-1 and J is TRBJ2-7, with D hard to call. V dropped 1 base and J dropped 5 bases, with 7 bases sitting between them. Germline V lookup: CDR1 SGHRS, CDR2 YFSETQ. This CDR3 is built from 12 residues. CDR3 in DNA: TGCGCCAGCAGCTTGTTGGGCGACGAGCAGTACTTC. This codes for CASSLLGDEQYF.

This clonotype was counted at least ten times. The chain has TRBV10-3 and TRBJ2-7; 8 nucleotides agree with TRBD1. CDR1 is ENHRY and CDR2 is SYGVKD in the germline V gene. The CDR3 loop spans 14 amino acids. V was pared by 3 bases and J by 5 bases, with 6 bases of the junction left unmatched. The CDR3 region is CAISEVDRVHEQYF. CDR3 bases: TGTGCCATCAGTGAAGTGGACAGGGTCCACGAGCAGTACTTC.

CDR3 bases: TGTGCCAGCAGTTTTCGGGCTCCCCCACAAGTCGATGAGCAGTTCTTC. Encoded protein: CASSFRAPPQVDEQFF. The chain has TRBV27 and TRBJ2-1, with D uncertain. CDR1 MNHEY and CDR2 SMNVEV come from the germline V gene (reference sequence). Between the trimmed V and J ends, which lost 3 bases and 8 bases, there was a span of 20 bases. The CDR3 covers 16 residues.